This T cell receptor (beta chain) was retrieved from a study of T cell repertoires in cytomegalovirus infection. Whole-study results and caveats: Dominating the ex vivo response were TCR beta clonotypes that were CMV-specific and HLA-C-restricted. Carriers of CMV plus the relevant HLA were identified by cumulative public TCR beta family frequency.

A remark on this clonotype: What it binds is unknown.

Germline V gene sequence: CDR1 SGHRS, CDR2 YFSETQ. Trimming left V 5 bases short and J 2 bases short, with 15 bases between. This CDR3 region has 15 residues. TCRdb passed the reads through MiXCR, listing each CDR3 protein once. The data contain around 550,000 distinct CDR3 sequences, 26% of them singletons. Material: PBMCs. The sequence was collected from a human donor in good health (CMV status not recorded). Some clones in this sample may be carry-over from other donors' samples. V and J are TRBV5-1 and TRBJ2-3; no firm D call. CDR3 in DNA: TGCGCCAGCAGTGAGTTAAGTGGGCTCACAGATACGCAGTATTTT. It is translated as CASSELSGLTDTQYF.